Listed below are T cell receptor beta chains from one sample, sequenced in a study of cytomegalovirus exposure and HLA in healthy donors. The protocol was immunoSEQ multiplex PCR, while the TCRdb copy is restricted to in-frame clones and leaves out a portion. Of roughly 100,000 clones listed, over 65% are singletons. Sample: PBMCs. All receptors come from a woman in her 40s in good health and CMV-seronegative. Both conserved end residues are part of each CDR3. A D gene is named only where the DNA matches it firmly. Where a row states a size, it is once, few, many or the class of an expanded clone; other rows omit it.

v_call	j_call	d_call	clone_size	cdr3_nt	cdr3_aa
TRBV2	TRBJ2-5	TRBD1	.	TGTGCCAGCAGTGCGGAGACAGGGAACCAAGAGACCCAGTACTTC	CASSAETGNQETQYF
TRBV11-1	TRBJ2-3	.	.	TGTGCCAGCAGCCCAGACAGTAGCACAGATACGCAGTATTTT	CASSPDSSTDTQYF
TRBV15	TRBJ2-1	.	.	TGTGCCACCAGCAGTGGGGGAGGGGGGCTATACAATGAGCAGTTCTTC	CATSSGGGGLYNEQFF
TRBV7-3	TRBJ1-5	TRBD1	.	TGTTCCAGCAGCCTGAGACAGGGTAAAGAGAATCAGCCCCAGCATTTT	CSSSLRQGKENQPQHF
TRBV11-2	TRBJ2-4	.	few	TGTGCCAGCAGCTTCCCCTCTGCGGGAAGAGGGAACATTCAGTACTTC	CASSFPSAGRGNIQYF
TRBV29-1	TRBJ2-7	TRBD2	.	TGCAGCGCTCTAGCGGGAGCGTACGAGCAGTACTTC	CSALAGAYEQYF
TRBV4-3	TRBJ1-2	.	.	TGCGCCAGCAGCCAAGTCTGGGGGGGCCTCTATGGCTACACCTTC	CASSQVWGGLYGYTF
TRBV4-1	TRBJ2-2	TRBD1	.	TGCGCCAGCAGCAGAGGGACAGGGGGCGCGACGGTCACCGGGGAGCTGTTTTTT	CASSRGTGGATVTGELFF
TRBV27	TRBJ1-4	TRBD1	.	TGTGCCAGCAGTTCGGGACAGGGGCCCGCTAAACTGTTTTTT	CASSSGQGPAKLFF
TRBV15	TRBJ2-3	.	.	TGTGCCACGAGCAGAGCCGGCGGGATAGGAACAGATACGCAGTATTTT	CATSRAGGIGTDTQYF
TRBV4-1	TRBJ2-5	.	.	TGCGCCAGCAGCCGACTACCACTGGCAGAGACCCAGTACTTC	CASSRLPLAETQYF
TRBV10-1	TRBJ1-2	.	.	TGCGCCAGCAGTGAGGACAGGCTTAACTATGGCTACACCTTC	CASSEDRLNYGYTF
TRBV11-2	TRBJ2-7	.	.	TGTGCCAGCGATTATATGGGGGGCTACGAGCAGTACTTC	CASDYMGGYEQYF
TRBV7-2	TRBJ1-5	.	.	TGTGCCAGCAGCTCACCAGGGCAGCCCCAGCATTTT	CASSSPGQPQHF
TRBV28	TRBJ2-1	.	few	TGTGCCAGCAGCTCCGCCACCCTCAGGGAGTTCTTC	CASSSATLREFF
TRBV7-3	TRBJ1-2	TRBD1	.	TGTGCCAGCAGCCCAAACCTAGACAGGGCCCCTATCTATGGCTACACCTTC	CASSPNLDRAPIYGYTF
TRBV4-1	TRBJ2-1	.	.	TGCGCCAGCAGCCAAAGGGGTCGGGAGCAGTTCTTC	CASSQRGREQFF